This T cell receptor (beta chain) derives from a study of blood T cell repertoires in COVID-19. Study as a whole: PBMCs, B-cell-depleted T cells, or T cells provided the cDNA or gDNA that made up the material.

Germline CDR1 SGHRS, CDR2 YFSETQ. The CDR3 runs to 16 residues. Trimming stripped 0 bases from V and 3 bases from J, with 13 bases between. In the original processing: Scientists estimated how many nucleated cells there were by amplifying reference gene primers. Measured with immunoSEQ multiplex PCR; TCRdb has only the in-frame clones, and not every one. The DNA gave D and trimming, while V, J and clone size come from that table. In the table there are about 120,000 clones, 65% to 90% of which are singletons. The sequencing input was peripheral blood. The V call is TRBV5-1, the J call TRBJ2-1, with D possibly TRBD2 on 6 matching bases. The origin of this receptor is a man at least 80 years old with active or convalescent COVID-19. This chain's CDR3 is CASSLGVSGNYNEQFF. As DNA, the CDR3 is TGCGCCAGCAGCTTGGGGGTTAGCGGCAACTACAATGAGCAGTTCTTC.